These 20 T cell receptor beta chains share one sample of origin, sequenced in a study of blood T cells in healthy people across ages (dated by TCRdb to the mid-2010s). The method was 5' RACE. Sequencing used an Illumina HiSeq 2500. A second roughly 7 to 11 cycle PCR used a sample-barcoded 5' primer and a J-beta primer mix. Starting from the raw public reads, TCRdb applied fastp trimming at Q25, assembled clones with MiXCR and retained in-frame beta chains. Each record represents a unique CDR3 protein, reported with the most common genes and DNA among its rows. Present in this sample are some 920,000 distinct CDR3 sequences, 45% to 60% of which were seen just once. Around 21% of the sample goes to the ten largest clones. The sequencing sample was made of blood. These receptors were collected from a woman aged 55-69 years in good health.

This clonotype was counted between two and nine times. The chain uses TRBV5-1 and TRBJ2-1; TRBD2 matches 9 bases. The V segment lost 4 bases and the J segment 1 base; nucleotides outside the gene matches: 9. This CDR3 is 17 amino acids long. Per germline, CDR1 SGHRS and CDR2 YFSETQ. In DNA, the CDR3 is TGCGCCAGCAGCCCGATTAGCGGGAGTGTGTCCTACAATGAGCAGTTCTTC. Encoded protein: CASSPISGSVSYNEQFF.

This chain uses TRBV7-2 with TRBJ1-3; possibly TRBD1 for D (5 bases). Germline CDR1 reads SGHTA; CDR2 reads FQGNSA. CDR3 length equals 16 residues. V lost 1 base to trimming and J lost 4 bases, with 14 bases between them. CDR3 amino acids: CASSLESPGWGNTIYF. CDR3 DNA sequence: TGTGCCAGCAGCTTAGAGAGCCCAGGGTGGGGAAACACCATATATTTT.

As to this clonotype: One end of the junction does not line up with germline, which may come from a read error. The DNA of the CDR3 is TGTGCCAGCAGCCAAGATGCAGGGGGAAGCACATATACGCAGTATTTT. The encoded protein is CASSQDAGGSTYTQYF. This chain connects TRBV3-1 to TRBJ2-3; 7 bases line up with TRBD1. Germline-derived CDR1 and CDR2 are LGHDT and YNNKEL (reference sequence). This CDR3 is 16 amino acids long.

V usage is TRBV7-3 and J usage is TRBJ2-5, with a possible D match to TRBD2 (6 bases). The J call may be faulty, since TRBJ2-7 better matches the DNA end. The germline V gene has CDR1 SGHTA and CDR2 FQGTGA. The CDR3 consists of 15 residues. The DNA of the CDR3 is TGTGCCACCACCCTGGTCGGCGGGGTGGGGAACGAGCAGTACTTC. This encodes CATTLVGGVGNEQYF.

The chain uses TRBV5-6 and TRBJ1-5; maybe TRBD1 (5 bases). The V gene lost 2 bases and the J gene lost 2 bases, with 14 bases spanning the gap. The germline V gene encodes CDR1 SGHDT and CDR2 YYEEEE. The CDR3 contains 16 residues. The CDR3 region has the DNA TGTGCCAGCAGCTTCGGTGCCGGGGGAGGCAATCAGCCCCAGCATTTT. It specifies CASSFGAGGGNQPQHF.

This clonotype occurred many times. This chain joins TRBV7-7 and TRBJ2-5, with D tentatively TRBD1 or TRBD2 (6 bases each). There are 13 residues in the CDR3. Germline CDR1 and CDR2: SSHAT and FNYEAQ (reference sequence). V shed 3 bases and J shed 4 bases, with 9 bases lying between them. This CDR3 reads CASSLGGVETQYF. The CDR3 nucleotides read TGTGCCAGCAGCTTGGGGGGCGTAGAGACCCAGTACTTC.

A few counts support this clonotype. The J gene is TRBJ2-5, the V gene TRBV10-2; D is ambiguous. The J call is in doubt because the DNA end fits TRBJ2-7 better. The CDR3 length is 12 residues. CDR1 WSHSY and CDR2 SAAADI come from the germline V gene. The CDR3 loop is CASRVGFGEQYF. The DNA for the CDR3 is TGCGCCAGCCGAGTGGGGTTCGGCGAGCAGTACTTC.

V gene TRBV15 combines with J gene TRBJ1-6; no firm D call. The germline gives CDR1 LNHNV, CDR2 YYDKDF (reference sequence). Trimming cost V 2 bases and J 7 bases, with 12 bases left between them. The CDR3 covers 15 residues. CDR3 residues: CATSRIRGLNSPLHF. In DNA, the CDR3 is TGTGCCACCAGCAGAATCCGGGGTTTAAATTCACCCCTCCACTTT.

In DNA, the CDR3 is TGCGCCAGCAGCGTGGGGCAGATAGAAGAGACCCAGTACTTC. Protein product: CASSVGQIEETQYF. The genes are TRBV5-1 and TRBJ2-5; TRBD1 might be the D (5 bases). The V gene lost 4 bases and the J gene lost 3 bases, with 13 bases spanning the gap. Germline V gene sequence: CDR1 SGHRS, CDR2 YFSETQ. This CDR3 is 14 amino acids long.

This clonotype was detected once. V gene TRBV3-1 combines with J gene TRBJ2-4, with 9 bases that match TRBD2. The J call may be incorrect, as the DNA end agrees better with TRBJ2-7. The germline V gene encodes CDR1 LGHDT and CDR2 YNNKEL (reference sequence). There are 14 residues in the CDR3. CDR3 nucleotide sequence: TGTGCCAGCAGCTATGCTAGCGGGGACGACGAGCAGTACTTC. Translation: CASSYASGDDEQYF.

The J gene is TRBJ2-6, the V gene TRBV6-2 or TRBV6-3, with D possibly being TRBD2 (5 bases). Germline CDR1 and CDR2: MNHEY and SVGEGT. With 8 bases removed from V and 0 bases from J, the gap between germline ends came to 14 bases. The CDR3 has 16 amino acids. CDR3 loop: CASAGPAPSGANVLTF. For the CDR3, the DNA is TGTGCCAGCGCGGGCCCTGCGCCCTCTGGGGCCAACGTCCTGACTTTC.

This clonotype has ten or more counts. CDR3 sequence: CSARLTGNEQYF. The CDR3 region has the DNA TGCAGTGCTCGCCTCACAGGGAACGAGCAGTACTTC. The chain couples TRBV20-1 to TRBJ2-7, with D perhaps TRBD1 (6 bases). The CDR3 extends over 12 amino acids. Germline V gene sequence: CDR1 DFQATT, CDR2 SNEGSKA (reference sequence). Deletions cut 5 bases from V and 5 bases from J, with 13 bases between.

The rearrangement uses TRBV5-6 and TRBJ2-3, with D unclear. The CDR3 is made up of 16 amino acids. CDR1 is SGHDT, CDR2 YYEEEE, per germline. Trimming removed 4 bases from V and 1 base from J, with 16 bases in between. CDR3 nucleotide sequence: TGTGCCAGCAGCCTCCCCCTCCTTAAACGCACAGATACGCAGTATTTT. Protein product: CASSLPLLKRTDTQYF.

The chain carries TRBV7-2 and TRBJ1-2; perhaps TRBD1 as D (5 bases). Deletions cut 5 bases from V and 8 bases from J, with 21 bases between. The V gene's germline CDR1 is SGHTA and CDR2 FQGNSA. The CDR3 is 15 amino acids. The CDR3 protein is CASSLQDGGPSGYTF. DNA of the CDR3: TGTGCCAGCAGCCTACAGGACGGCGGGCCATCCGGCTACACCTTC.

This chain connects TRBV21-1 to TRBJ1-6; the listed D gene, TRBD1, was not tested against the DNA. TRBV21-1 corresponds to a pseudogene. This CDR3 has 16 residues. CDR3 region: CASSTLGTGENSPLHF. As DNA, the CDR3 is TGTGCCAGCAGCACCTTAGGGACAGGGGAAAATTCACCCCTCCACTTT.

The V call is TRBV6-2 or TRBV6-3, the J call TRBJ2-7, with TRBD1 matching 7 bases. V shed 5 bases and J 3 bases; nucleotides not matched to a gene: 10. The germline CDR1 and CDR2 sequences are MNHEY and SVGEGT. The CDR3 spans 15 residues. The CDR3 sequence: CASSPVGTVGYEQYF. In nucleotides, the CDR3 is TGTGCCAGCAGTCCTGTGGGGACAGTAGGCTACGAGCAGTACTTC.

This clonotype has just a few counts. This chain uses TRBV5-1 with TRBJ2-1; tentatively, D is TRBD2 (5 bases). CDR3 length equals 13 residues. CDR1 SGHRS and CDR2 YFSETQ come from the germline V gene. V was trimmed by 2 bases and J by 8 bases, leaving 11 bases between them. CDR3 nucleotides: TGCGCCAGCAGCTTATCGGAGGTGGATGAGCAGTTCTTC. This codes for CASSLSEVDEQFF.

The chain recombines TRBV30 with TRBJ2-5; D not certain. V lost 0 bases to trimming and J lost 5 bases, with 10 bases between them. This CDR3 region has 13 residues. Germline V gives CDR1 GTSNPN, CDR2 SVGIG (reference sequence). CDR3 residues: CAWSVLIFETQYF. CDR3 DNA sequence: TGTGCCTGGAGTGTACTAATATTCGAGACCCAGTACTTC.

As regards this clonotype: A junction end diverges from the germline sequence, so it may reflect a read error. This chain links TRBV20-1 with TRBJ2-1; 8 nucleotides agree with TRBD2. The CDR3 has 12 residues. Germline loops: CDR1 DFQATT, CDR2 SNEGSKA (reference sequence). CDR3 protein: CGPAGEYNVQFF. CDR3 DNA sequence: TGCGGACCAGCGGGGGAATACAATGTGCAGTTCTTC.

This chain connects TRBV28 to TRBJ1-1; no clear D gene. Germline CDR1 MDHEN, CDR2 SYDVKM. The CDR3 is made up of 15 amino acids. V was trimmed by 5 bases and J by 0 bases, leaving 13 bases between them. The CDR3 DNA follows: TGTGCCAGCAGTCCAAGAGGAACCATGAACACTGAAGCTTTCTTT. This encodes CASSPRGTMNTEAFF.